These 10 T cell receptor beta chains came from one sample sequenced in a study of T cells in Graves' hyperthyroidism and ophthalmopathy. Amplification of TCR beta CDR3 regions was performed using RNA transcripts as template. HTBI primers drove first-round RT-PCR of the TCR CDR3. TCRdb ran MiXCR on the multiplex PCR reads and lists one entry per CDR3 protein. The table lists 45,000 to 55,000 distinct CDR3 sequences, around 55% of them singletons. The sample was peripheral blood or thyroid tissue (not recorded which). The receptors come from a young man with Graves' hyperthyroidism.

Of note for this clonotype: A junction boundary mismatches the germline segment, possibly from a read error. V gene TRBV7-9 combines with J gene TRBJ1-5; possibly TRBD1 for D (6 bases). The germline V gene encodes CDR1 SEHNR and CDR2 FQNEAQ (reference sequence). The CDR3 runs to 14 residues. The CDR3 nucleotides read TGTGCCAGCAGCCCACAGGGCAGCAATCAGCCCCAGTGTTTT. This sequence encodes CASSPQGSNQPQCF. The full variable domain, its missing parts supplied by reference TRBV7-9 and TRBJ1-5, is DTGVSQNPRHKITKRGQNVTFRCDPISEHNRLYWYRQTLGQGPEFLTYFQNEAQLEKSRLLSDRFSAERPKGSFSTLEIQRTEQGDSAMYLCASSPQGSNQPQCFGDGTRLSIL.

Many counts were recorded for this clonotype. J is TRBJ2-5 and V is TRBV29-1; TRBD2 aligns across 14 bases. J lost 5 bases, V lost 6 bases, and 14 bases had no gene match. Germline V gene lookup returns CDR1 SQVTM and CDR2 ANQGSEA. The CDR3 has 17 amino acids. CDR3 amino acids: CSVRPGTSGSAMETQYF. The CDR3 coding sequence is TGCAGCGTGAGGCCCGGGACTAGCGGGAGCGCGATGGAGACCCAGTACTTC.

This clonotype was observed at least ten times. A read error may be the cause here, since a much bigger clone is one base away. The chain links TRBV9 to TRBJ2-5; D possibly corresponds to TRBD2 (6 bases). This CDR3 contains 15 residues. Germline V gene lookup returns CDR1 SGDLS and CDR2 YYNGEE. With 3 bases removed from V and 5 bases from J, the gap between germline ends came to 17 bases. The DNA of the CDR3 is TGTGCCAGCAGCGGCCCGACTAGTGTTAGGGAGACCCAGTACTTC. Its protein is CASSGPTSVRETQYF.

The gene calls are TRBV15 and TRBJ1-1, with TRBD1 matching over 9 bases. The CDR3 runs 15 residues. V gave up 8 bases and J gave up 4 bases; unmatched junction bases: 11. Germline lookup yields CDR1 LNHNV and CDR2 YYDKDF (reference sequence). The CDR3 coding sequence is TGTGCCACCCGTCCCCGGGACAGGGAAGGCACTGAAGCTTTCTTT. Its protein is CATRPRDREGTEAFF.

This clonotype was detected ten times or more. The chain is built from TRBV5-5 and TRBJ2-7, with D perhaps being TRBD1 or TRBD2 (5 bases each). This CDR3 has 17 residues. V was clipped by 3 bases and J by 0 bases, with 19 bases between them. Germline CDR1 reads SGHKS; CDR2 reads YYEKEE (reference sequence). The CDR3 loop is CASSSISSGTVSYEQYF. The CDR3 DNA is TGTGCCAGCAGCTCGATCAGTTCCGGGACCGTCTCCTACGAGCAGTACTTC. Combining the CDR3 with reference TRBV5-5 and TRBJ2-7 gives the whole variable domain DAGVTQSPTHLIKTRGQQVTLRCSPISGHKSVSWYQQVLGQGPQFIFQYYEKEERGRGNFPDRFSARQFPNYSSELNVNALLLGDSALYLCASSSISSGTVSYEQYFGPGTRLTVT.

The table lists this clonotype with many counts. J is TRBJ1-1 and V is TRBV15, with no clear D. Trimming stripped 1 base from V and 7 bases from J, with 16 bases between. The CDR3 has 15 amino acids. CDR1 is LNHNV, CDR2 YYDKDF, per germline (reference sequence). CDR3 protein: CATSRAGPGVNEAFF. The CDR3 nucleotides are TGTGCCACCAGCAGAGCCGGGCCCGGGGTAAATGAAGCTTTCTTT.

There are many counts of this clonotype. DNA for the CDR3: TGCGCCAGCAGCTTGGCCGGGTGGCGGACCGGCTACGAGCAGTACTTC. Translation gives CASSLAGWRTGYEQYF. This chain connects TRBV5-1 to TRBJ2-7; no clear D. CDR1 SGHRS and CDR2 YFSETQ come from the germline V gene. CDR3 length: 16 amino acids. The V and J ends lost 0 bases and 3 bases respectively, with 16 bases between them. Full variable domain (outside the CDR3, taken from reference TRBV5-1 and TRBJ2-7): KAGVTQTPRYLIKTRGQQVTLSCSPISGHRSVSWYQQTPGQGLQFLFEYFSETQRNKGNFPGRFSGRQFSNSRSEMNVSTLELGDSALYLCASSLAGWRTGYEQYFGPGTRLTVT.

This clonotype was seen at least ten times. The chain couples TRBV7-9 to TRBJ2-3; D may correspond to TRBD1 or TRBD2 (5 bases each). Trimming shortened V by 0 bases and J by 3 bases, and 7 bases separated the two germline ends. The CDR3 is 14 amino acids. The germline gives CDR1 SEHNR, CDR2 FQNEAQ (reference sequence). For the CDR3, the DNA is TGTGCCAGCAGCTTAGCGGGGGAAACAGATACGCAGTATTTT. As protein: CASSLAGETDTQYF.

In DNA, the CDR3 is TGTGCCACCAGTGATGGGGGACAGGGAAGCTACACCTTC. As protein: CATSDGGQGSYTF. V gene TRBV24-1 combines with J gene TRBJ1-2; 9 bases map to TRBD1. Germline V gene sequence: CDR1 KGHDR, CDR2 SFDVKD. This CDR3 is 13 amino acids long. Trimming removed 3 bases from V and 9 bases from J; junction bases left unmatched: 4.

The rearrangement links TRBV2 to TRBJ1-5; 7 positions match TRBD1. V was pared by 6 bases and J by 6 bases, with 8 bases of the junction left unmatched. CDR3 length: 14 amino acids. In germline, CDR1 is SNHLY, CDR2 FYNNEI. The CDR3 nucleotides read TGTGCCAGCAGGGACAGGTCCTACCGTCAGCCCCAGCATTTT. It is translated as CASRDRSYRQPQHF.